This is a list of T cell receptor beta chains from one sample in a study of blood T cell repertoires in COVID-19. TCRdb keeps only in-frame clones here, not all; method: immunoSEQ multiplex PCR. This repertoire shows about 400,000 clones, 70% to 90% found once; its top ten account for 2% to 2.5%. The sequenced material came from PBMCs or T cells enriched from blood (not recorded which). Every receptor here comes from a woman aged 40 to 55 with acute COVID-19. Both conserved end residues are part of each CDR3. D genes are given only for firm matches. Expanded clones get a size class; other rows say once, few or many, or leave the size out.

j_call	clone_size	d_call	v_call	cdr3_aa	cdr3_nt
TRBJ1-2	-	-	TRBV9	CASSVDPARGYTF	TGTGCCAGCAGCGTAGACCCTGCGAGAGGCTACACCTTC
TRBJ2-7	-	-	TRBV11-2	CASSLRGYEQYF	TGTGCCAGCAGCTTACGGGGCTACGAGCAGTACTTC
TRBJ1-1	-	-	TRBV5-1	CASSLSVVNTEAFF	TGCGCCAGCAGCCTCAGTGTCGTGAACACTGAAGCTTTCTTT
TRBJ2-2	-	-	TRBV2	CASTEQGLYTGELFF	TGTGCCAGCACTGAACAGGGTCTCTATACCGGGGAGCTGTTTTTT
TRBJ1-5	-	-	TRBV28	CASMETGNQPQHF	TGTGCCTCGATGGAGACAGGCAATCAGCCCCAGCATTTT
TRBJ1-1	-	-	TRBV19	CASSISRGNTEAFF	TGTGCCAGTAGTATCTCCCGGGGGAACACTGAAGCTTTCTTT
TRBJ1-3	-	TRBD1	TRBV24-1	CATSDLPETGGNTIYF	TGTGCCACCAGTGATTTGCCCGAGACAGGGGGAAACACCATATATTTT
TRBJ1-2	-	TRBD1	TRBV6-1	CASSEGAGGTYGYTF	TGTGCCAGCAGTGAAGGGGCAGGGGGGACCTATGGCTACACCTTC
TRBJ1-4	-	TRBD1	TRBV18	CASSPGQGPTNEKLFF	TGTGCCAGCTCACCAGGACAGGGACCAACTAATGAAAAACTGTTTTTT
TRBJ1-5	-	-	TRBV5-1	CASSLEGGLNQPQHF	TGCGCCAGCAGCTTGGAAGGCGGCCTGAATCAGCCCCAGCATTTT
TRBJ2-2	few	-	TRBV29-1	CSVERENTGELFF	TGCAGCGTTGAACGGGAAAACACCGGGGAGCTGTTTTTT
TRBJ1-5	-	-	TRBV2	CASSPSVGSTQPQHF	TGTGCCAGCAGCCCATCGGTGGGCAGTACTCAGCCCCAGCATTTT
TRBJ1-1	-	TRBD1	TRBV18	CASSPWDRDEAFF	TGTGCCAGCTCACCCTGGGACAGGGATGAAGCTTTCTTT
TRBJ1-2	-	-	TRBV24-1	CATSESSGYYGYTF	TGTGCCACCAGTGAATCCTCAGGGTACTATGGCTACACCTTC
TRBJ1-5	-	TRBD1	TRBV2	CASRASTGRQPQHF	TGTGCCAGCAGGGCCTCGACAGGGCGGCAGCCCCAGCATTTT
TRBJ2-1	-	TRBD2	TRBV6-5	CASKLAGSYNEQFF	TGTGCCAGTAAACTAGCGGGCTCCTACAATGAGCAGTTCTTC